The following is a T cell receptor (beta chain) sequence with its context. The data are from a study of blood T cell repertoires in COVID-19. Sequencing was performed with immunoSEQ multiplex PCR; in TCRdb, only in-frame clones are kept and a portion is missing. The table shows 50,000 to 65,000 clones, with 91% occurring only once. V lost 1 base to trimming and J lost 5 bases; unmatched junction nucleotides: 3. Germline CDR1 LGHNT, CDR2 FRNRAP. The CDR3 sequence is 14 residues long. The receptor comes from a woman aged 60 to 75 with active or convalescent COVID-19. This rearrangement joins TRBV12-5 to TRBJ2-3; TRBD1 aligns across 7 bases. Material for sequencing was peripheral blood. This CDR3 is CASGLEGAVDTQYF. As DNA, the CDR3 is TGTGCTAGTGGTTTGGAGGGGGCCGTAGATACGCAGTATTTT.